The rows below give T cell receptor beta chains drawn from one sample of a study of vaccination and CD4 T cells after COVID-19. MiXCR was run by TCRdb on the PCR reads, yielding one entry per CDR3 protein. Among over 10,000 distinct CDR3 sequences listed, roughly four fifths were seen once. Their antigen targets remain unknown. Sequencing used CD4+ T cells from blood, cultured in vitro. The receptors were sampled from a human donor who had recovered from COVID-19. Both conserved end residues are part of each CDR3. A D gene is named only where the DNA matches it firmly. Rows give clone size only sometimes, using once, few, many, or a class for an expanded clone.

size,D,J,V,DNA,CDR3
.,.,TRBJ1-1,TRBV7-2,TGTGCCAGCAGCTTAGCACGAATACAGGGTTATGGGAACACTGAAGCTTTCTTT,CASSLARIQGYGNTEAFF
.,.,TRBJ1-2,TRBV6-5,TGTGCCAGCAGTTATAGGCCCGGTGGCTACACCTTC,CASSYRPGGYTF
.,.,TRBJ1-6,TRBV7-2,TGTGCCAGCAGCTTAGATGGGGGAGGAAAGCCCCTCCACTTT,CASSLDGGGKPLHF
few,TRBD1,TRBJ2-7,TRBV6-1,TGTGCCAGCAGTGGGGACGACAGGGACCGTTACGAGCAGTACTTC,CASSGDDRDRYEQYF
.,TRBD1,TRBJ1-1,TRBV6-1,TGTGCCAGCAGGCGCCGACAGGGGGAGGGCACTGAAGCTTTCTTT,CASRRRQGEGTEAFF
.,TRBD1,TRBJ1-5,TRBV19,TGTGCCAGTAGTCCCCAGGACAGGGGAGGAGAAAAGCCCCAGCATTTT,CASSPQDRGGEKPQHF
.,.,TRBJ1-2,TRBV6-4,TGTGCCAGCAGTGACTCTTCGGGGGCGGGCTACACCTTC,CASSDSSGAGYTF
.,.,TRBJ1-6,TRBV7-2,TGTGCCAGCAGCCCCAGGGGACCCGGCTCCTATAATTCACCCCTCCACTTT,CASSPRGPGSYNSPLHF
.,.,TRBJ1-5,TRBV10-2,TGCGCCAGCATGGTCCAGCCCCAGCATTTT,CASMVQPQHF
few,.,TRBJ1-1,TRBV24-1,TGTGCCACCATCGGGGCGGAGAACACTGAAGCTTTCTTT,CATIGAENTEAFF
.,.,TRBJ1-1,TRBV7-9,TGTGCCAGCAGCCTCCAGGTTGGCACTGAAGCTTTCTTT,CASSLQVGTEAFF
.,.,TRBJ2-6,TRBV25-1,TGTGCCAGCAGTGACCTTAAACACTCTGGGGCCAACGTCCTGACTTTC,CASSDLKHSGANVLTF
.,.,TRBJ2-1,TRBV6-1,TGTGCCAGCAGTGAAGAACTAGGGGGCAATGAGCAGTTCTTC,CASSEELGGNEQFF
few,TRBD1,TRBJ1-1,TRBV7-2,TGTGCCAGCAGACCCGGGACAGGGGTTATGAACACTGAAGCTTTCTTT,CASRPGTGVMNTEAFF
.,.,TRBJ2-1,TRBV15,TGTGCCACCAGCAGAGTGGGATACCTTGCCAATGAGCAGTTCTTC,CATSRVGYLANEQFF
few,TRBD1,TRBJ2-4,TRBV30,TGTGCCTGGAGGGGAGACAGGGTGGGCGGAATTCAGTACTTC,CAWRGDRVGGIQYF
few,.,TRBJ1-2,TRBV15,TGTGCCACCAGCAGAGGAGGGTCGAGTAACTATGGCTACACCTTC,CATSRGGSSNYGYTF
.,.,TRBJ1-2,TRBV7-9,TGTGCCAGCAGCTCCCGGGCCGGTTTAGAGGATGGCTACACCTTC,CASSSRAGLEDGYTF
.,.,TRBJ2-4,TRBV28,TGTGCCAGCACCGACCTGGGCAAAAACATTCAGTACTTC,CASTDLGKNIQYF
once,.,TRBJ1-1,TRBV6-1,TGTGCCAGCAGTGACGGCACTGAAGCTTTCTTT,CASSDGTEAFF
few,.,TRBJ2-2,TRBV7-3,TGTGCCAGCAGCCTAGGGCAGGGTGACACCGGGGAGCTGTTTTTT,CASSLGQGDTGELFF
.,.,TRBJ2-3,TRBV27,TGTGCCAGCAGTTGGGCTTTCACAGATACGCAGTATTTT,CASSWAFTDTQYF
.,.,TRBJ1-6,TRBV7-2,TGTGCCAGCAGCTTAGGCACCCCCCAGTACGGGGGATCACCCCTCCACTTT,CASSLGTPQYGGSPLHF
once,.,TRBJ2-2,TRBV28,TGTGCCAGCAGTAGACTCTCCGGGGAGCTGTTTTTT,CASSRLSGELFF
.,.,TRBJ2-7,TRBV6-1,TGTGCCAGCGGAACAGGGCCCACCGAGCAGTACTTC,CASGTGPTEQYF
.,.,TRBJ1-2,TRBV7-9,TGTGCCAGCAGCTTAGCCGGGGCAGGGAATAACTATGGCTACACCTTC,CASSLAGAGNNYGYTF
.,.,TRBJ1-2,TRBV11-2,TGTGCCAGCAGCTTAGCAGGGTCCTATGGCTACACCTTC,CASSLAGSYGYTF
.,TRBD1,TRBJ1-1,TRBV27,TGTGCCAGCAGTCCGACAGGGGGCATGAACACTGAAGCTTTCTTT,CASSPTGGMNTEAFF
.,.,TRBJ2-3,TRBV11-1,TGTGCCAGCAGCACCCGGTTGGATTTAGGAGATACGCAGTATTTT,CASSTRLDLGDTQYF
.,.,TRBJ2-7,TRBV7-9,TGTGCCAGCAGCTTAGCGGCGGGAAGCTCCTACGAGCAGTACTTC,CASSLAAGSSYEQYF
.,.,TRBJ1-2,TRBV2,TGTGCCAGCAAACTAACACCTCAGGGAGAGGGAGCTAACTATGGCTACACCTTC,CASKLTPQGEGANYGYTF
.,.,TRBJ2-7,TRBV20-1,TGCAGTGGGCGTTGGGCGGGATCCTTCTCCTACGAGCAGTACTTC,CSGRWAGSFSYEQYF
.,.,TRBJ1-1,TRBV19,TGTGCCAGTATGAAGGGCACGAACACTGAAGCTTTCTTT,CASMKGTNTEAFF
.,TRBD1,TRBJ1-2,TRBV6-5,TGTGCCAGCAGTTACTCGACCGGGACAGGGGGAGCCTATGGCTACACCTTC,CASSYSTGTGGAYGYTF
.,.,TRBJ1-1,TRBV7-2,TGTGCCAGCAGCTTAGTCTTCAGGGCGAACACTGAAGCTTTCTTT,CASSLVFRANTEAFF
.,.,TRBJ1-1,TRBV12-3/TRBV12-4,TGTGCCAGCAGATCAAAAGGTCCTGAAGCTTTCTTT,CASRSKGPEAFF
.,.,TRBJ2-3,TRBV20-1,TGCAGTGCCCCGAGCACAGATACGCAGTATTTT,CSAPSTDTQYF
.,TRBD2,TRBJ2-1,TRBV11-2,TGTGCCAGCAGCCTGGGACTAGAGAGTGAGCAGTTCTTC,CASSLGLESEQFF
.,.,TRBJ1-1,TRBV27,TGTGCCAGCAGTTTATCACAGTTATACACTGAAGCTTTCTTT,CASSLSQLYTEAFF
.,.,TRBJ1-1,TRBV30,TGTGCCTGGAGTGTATTTGGCACTGAAGCTTTCTTT,CAWSVFGTEAFF
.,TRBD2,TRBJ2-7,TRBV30,TGTGCCTGGAGTGCGACTAGCGGGAGGTACGAGCAGTACTTC,CAWSATSGRYEQYF
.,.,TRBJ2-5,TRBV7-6,TGTGCCAGCAGCTTCCGCCAGGGATCCGGAGAGACCCAGTACTTC,CASSFRQGSGETQYF
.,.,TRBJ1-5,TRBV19,TGTGCCAGTAGTATCCGGGACACCAATCAGCCCCAGCATTTT,CASSIRDTNQPQHF
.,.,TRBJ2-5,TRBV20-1,TGCAGTGCTAGCGCGCGGCCCCAAGAGACCCAGTACTTC,CSASARPQETQYF
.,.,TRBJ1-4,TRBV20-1,TGCAGTGCTAGCCTGCGGGTGGAACTGTTTTTT,CSASLRVELFF
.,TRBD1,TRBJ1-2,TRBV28,TGTGCCAGCAGCCGGGGACAGGGGTTCTCCCACTATGGCTACACCTTC,CASSRGQGFSHYGYTF
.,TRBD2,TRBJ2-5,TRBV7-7,TGTGCCAGCAGCTTGGCTAGCGGGATCACCTCTAAAGAGACCCAGTACTTC,CASSLASGITSKETQYF
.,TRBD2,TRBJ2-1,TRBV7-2,TGTGCCAGCAGCCTTCTTGGGACTAGCGGGATCAACGAGCAGTTCTTC,CASSLLGTSGINEQFF
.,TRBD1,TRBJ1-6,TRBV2,TGTGCCACAGGGGGACAGAATAATTCACCCCTCCACTTT,CATGGQNNSPLHF
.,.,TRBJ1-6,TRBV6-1,TGTGCCAGCAGTGACCTTCTGCAGTCATATAATTCACCCCTCCACTTT,CASSDLLQSYNSPLHF
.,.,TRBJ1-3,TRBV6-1,TGTGCCAGCAGTGAATGGGGGCCCAACACCATATATTTT,CASSEWGPNTIYF
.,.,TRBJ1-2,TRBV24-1,TGTGCCACCAGTGATTCTCGGAGGACGGTTGGCTACACCTTC,CATSDSRRTVGYTF
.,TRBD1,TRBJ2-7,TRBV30,TGTGCCTACCACAGGGGGGCCTACGAGCAGTACTTC,CAYHRGAYEQYF
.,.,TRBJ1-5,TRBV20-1,TGCAGTGCTAGTGAAGAATTCGATCAGCCCCAGCATTTT,CSASEEFDQPQHF
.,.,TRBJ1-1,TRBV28,TGTGCCAGCAGTTTGGGTAGGTGGAACACTGAAGCTTTCTTT,CASSLGRWNTEAFF
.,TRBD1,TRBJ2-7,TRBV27,TGTGCCAGCAGTCCCTCCCAGGACAGGCCTTACGAGCAGTACTTC,CASSPSQDRPYEQYF
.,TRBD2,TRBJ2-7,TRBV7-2,TGTGCCAGCAGCCCCCGTAGCGGGAGTACGACCGAGCAGTACTTC,CASSPRSGSTTEQYF
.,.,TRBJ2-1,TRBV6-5,TGTGCCAGCAGTTACGGCGGGAAGAATGAGCAGTTCTTC,CASSYGGKNEQFF
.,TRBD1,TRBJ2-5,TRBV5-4,TGTGCCACCAGGGGGACAGGGAAAGAGACCCAGTACTTC,CATRGTGKETQYF